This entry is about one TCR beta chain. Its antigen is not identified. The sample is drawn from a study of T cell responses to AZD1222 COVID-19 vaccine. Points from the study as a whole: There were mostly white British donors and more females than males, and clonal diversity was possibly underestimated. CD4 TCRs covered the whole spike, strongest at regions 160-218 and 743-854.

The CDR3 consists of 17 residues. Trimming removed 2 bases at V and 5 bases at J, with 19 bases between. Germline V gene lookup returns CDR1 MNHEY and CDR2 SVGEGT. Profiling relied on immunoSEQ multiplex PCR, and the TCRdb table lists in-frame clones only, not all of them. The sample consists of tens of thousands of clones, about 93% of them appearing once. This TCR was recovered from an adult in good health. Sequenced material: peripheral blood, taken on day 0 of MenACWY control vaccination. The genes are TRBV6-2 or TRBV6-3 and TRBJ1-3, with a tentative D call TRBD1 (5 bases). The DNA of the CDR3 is TGTGCCAGCAGTTACCCCCAGGACGGGGCGAGCAGAAACACCATATATTTT. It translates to CASSYPQDGASRNTIYF.